Listed below are T cell receptor beta chains from one sample, sequenced in a study of T cells expressing NK-cell markers. TCRdb reworked the 5' RACE reads into one entry per CDR3 protein, no DNA. This sample carries some 500,000 distinct CDR3 sequences, with more than 1.4% going to the ten biggest clones. Material: blood T cells: a sorted CD56 or NKG2C T cell subset, CD4+ or CD8+ T cells, or bulk PBMC T cells (not recorded which). Every receptor here comes from a woman aged 45-65 years in good health. Each CDR3 is given with its conserved first and last residue. Fields, in order: J gene, V gene, CDR3 protein.

TRBJ2-7	TRBV27	CASSPGDRPSYEQYF
TRBJ2-7	TRBV11-2	CASSLNRDPRGEQYF
TRBJ2-1	TRBV20-1	CSARDQIPSGWNEQFF
TRBJ2-7	TRBV6-2/TRBV6-3	CASRSVGARYEQYF
TRBJ1-5	TRBV20-1	CSARVGTGVGSNQPQHF
TRBJ2-2	TRBV6-5	CASRAPGNTGELFF
TRBJ1-2	TRBV3-1	CASSQPQGPSYGYTF
TRBJ2-3	TRBV7-9	CASSLEGLATQAPDTQYF
TRBJ2-1	TRBV5-6	CASSSGGREYYNEQFF
TRBJ2-2	TRBV5-1	CASSPGTSGPSSRELFF
TRBJ2-3	TRBV20-1	CSARTSGIPGPDTQYF
TRBJ2-1	TRBV12-3/TRBV12-4	CASSQGLAEQFF
TRBJ2-7	TRBV5-1	CASSEPGGGGQYF
TRBJ2-2	TRBV5-1	CASSWDSISTGELFF
TRBJ1-5	TRBV27	CASSYNRAGNQPQHF
TRBJ2-3	TRBV5-8	CASSLAVIYTQYF
TRBJ2-1	TRBV11-2	CASSSGTGTNEQFF
TRBJ1-5	TRBV10-2	CASSESEIQPQHF
TRBJ2-4	TRBV5-5	CASSLRGLSAAKNIQYF
TRBJ1-3	TRBV18	CASSPLGQASGNTIYF
TRBJ2-7	TRBV11-3	CASSSLTSSYEQYF
TRBJ2-6	TRBV5-1	CASSLRQRAGANVLTF
TRBJ2-7	TRBV3-1	CASRVIETRYSYEQYF
TRBJ2-1	TRBV24-1	CATSDYIDRDNEQFF
TRBJ2-5	TRBV20-1	CSALIDRVQETQYF
TRBJ2-3	TRBV5-6	CASSRDFNTDTQYF
TRBJ1-4	TRBV6-5	CASRRQAARLNEKLFF
TRBJ1-3	TRBV6-5	CASRHRVTSGNTIYF
TRBJ1-1	TRBV30	CAWNRGQAEAFF
TRBJ1-4	TRBV5-1	CASSLQGATNEKLFF
TRBJ1-5	TRBV12-3/TRBV12-4	CASSLGAPGQPQHF
TRBJ1-2	TRBV7-2	CASSPSGGRDYGYTF
TRBJ2-2	TRBV4-1	CASSLLPAGPFANTGELFF
TRBJ2-5	TRBV29-1	CSAAWWETQYF
TRBJ2-1	TRBV6-5	CASSYSNHEQFF
TRBJ1-5	TRBV2	CASSEGKPQHF
TRBJ2-1	TRBV7-8	CASSLVIPNEQFF
TRBJ2-3	TRBV24-1	CATRGRGTDTQYF
TRBJ2-5	TRBV10-3	CAARDSLAETQYF
TRBJ2-2	TRBV7-8	CASSSGLFTGELFF
TRBJ2-4	TRBV4-1	CASSQGRVTGAGRNIQYF
TRBJ1-2	TRBV4-1	CASSFKRQPYGYTF